The source of this T cell receptor beta chain is a study of regulatory T cells in long-lasting Graves disease. The wider study: Over-5-year antithyroid drug use with positive TSH receptor antibodies defined persistent Graves' disease in the study.

As for this clonotype: As yet, its antigen is unknown. A single base separates this from a much larger clone, so it may be a read error.

Time point indicated: persistent/refractory GD, antithyroid drugs over 5 years with positive TRAb. The authors made the TCR library using RNA they extracted from PBMCs. As collected, the peripheral blood samples measured about 8.1 milliliters each and went into EDTA tubes. The CDR3 spans 14 residues. Per germline, CDR1 SGHVS and CDR2 FQNEAQ. According to the study, TCR beta libraries were built with iRepertoire HTBI primers and CDR3-region Arm-PCR. TCRdb re-called the multiplex PCR reads with MiXCR, one entry per CDR3 protein. The data contain about 460,000 distinct CDR3 sequences, approximately 22% of them seen just once; the ten biggest clones take up around 14%. The study's findings and limits: Persistent cases favored TRBV28, TRBJ1-2 and TRBJ2-5. The study found lower TCR diversity in persistent Graves' patients than in newly diagnosed ones.

The sequence came from a female donor with Graves disease. The chain employs TRBV7-8 and TRBJ1-4; D gene unclear. The input for sequencing was peripheral blood mononuclear cells (PBMCs), taken when the disease was refractory, from a patient treated with antithyroid drugs. CDR3: CASSLPQPNERLFF. The DNA for the CDR3 is TGTGCCAGCAGCCTACCGCAGCCAAATGAAAGACTGTTTTTT.